The present TCR beta chain was sequenced within a study of T cells expressing NK-cell markers. Study-wide context: Out of eight donors sequenced, seven tested HCMV-seropositive and the remaining one seronegative.

This CDR3 comprises 17 residues. Germline V gene sequence: CDR1 MGHRA, CDR2 YSYEKL. A 5'RACE template switching approach incorporating UMIs was used to make TCR beta cDNA. One entry per CDR3 protein, without DNA, is what TCRdb gives after re-calling the 5' RACE reads. The data show around 380,000 distinct CDR3 sequences, and the top ten clones hold about 10%. Worth noting for this clonotype: Its antigen is unknown.

Points from the study as a whole: Each of about 6 donors carried dominant NKG2C+ clonotypes accounting for about 1.0-8% of CD8+ T cells. Uncertainty persisted over the HCMV specificity of expanded NKG2C+ T cell clones.

Sequencing used blood T cells: a sorted CD56 or NKG2C T cell subset, CD4+ or CD8+ T cells, or bulk PBMC T cells (not recorded which). This TCR derives from a woman aged 45-65 years in good health. This sequence joins TRBV4-1 and TRBJ1-2; absent DNA, TCRdb's TRBD1 call cannot be checked. CDR3 loop: CASSQPRQGALGNGYTF.